One sample yielded the 15 T cell receptor beta chains listed below, sequenced in a study of PD-1 blockade in classical Hodgkin lymphoma. Produced via immunoSEQ multiplex PCR; TCRdb's table is partial and in-frame only. The sample has about 76,000 clones, 89% seen once. Following autologous stem cell transplantation, relapse occurred in every patient, and exposure to brentuximab vedotin varied. The sequences come from peripheral blood mononuclear cells (PBMCs), collected at baseline. Receptor source: a human donor with classical Hodgkin lymphoma.

The chain couples TRBV7-2 to TRBJ2-5; 7 bases are a match to TRBD2. This CDR3 spans 15 amino acids. V was pared by 1 base and J by 1 base, with 3 bases of the junction left unmatched. Germline V lookup: CDR1 SGHTA, CDR2 FQGNSA. This CDR3 is CASSLGGGGQETQYF. CDR3 nucleotides: TGTGCCAGCAGCTTAGGAGGCGGGGGCCAAGAGACCCAGTACTTC.

The chain uses TRBV10-1 and TRBJ2-1; 7 positions match TRBD2. The CDR3 has 14 residues. The V gene end was trimmed by 5 bases and the J gene end by 1 base; junction bases not matched to a gene: 2. Looked up from germline, CDR1 is WNHNN and CDR2 is SYGVQD (reference sequence). DNA for the CDR3: TGCGCCAGCAGTACTAGCGTGTCCTACAATGAGCAGTTCTTC. Translation gives CASSTSVSYNEQFF.

The rearrangement uses TRBV6-1 and TRBJ2-1; TRBD2 agrees at 9 bases. CDR3 size: 15 residues. Trimming removed 6 bases from V and 5 bases from J; junction bases left unmatched: 8. The germline V gene has CDR1 MNHNS and CDR2 SASEGT. The CDR3 nucleotides are TGTGCCAGCAGGCATCTAGCGGGACGCAACAATGAGCAGTTCTTC. Translation: CASRHLAGRNNEQFF.

The chain links TRBV30 to TRBJ1-1; 7 nucleotides align to TRBD1. The V and J ends lost 3 bases and 0 bases, in that order; junction bases with no gene match: 1. The CDR3 extends over 13 amino acids. CDR1 GTSNPN and CDR2 SVGIG come from the germline V gene (reference sequence). The CDR3 region has the DNA TGTGCCTGGAGGGGACAGTTGAACACTGAAGCTTTCTTT. Encoded protein: CAWRGQLNTEAFF. Variable domain in full (rest from reference TRBV30 and TRBJ1-1): SQTIHQWPATLVQPVGSPLSLECTVEGTSNPNLYWYRQAAGRGLQLLFYSVGIGQISSEVPQNLSASRPQDRQFILSSKKLLLSDSGFYLCAWRGQLNTEAFFGQGTRLTVV.

The genes are TRBV7-8 and TRBJ1-4, with 8 bases identical to TRBD1. CDR3 size: 15 residues. The V and J ends lost 5 bases and 7 bases, in that order; junction bases with no gene match: 9. Germline V CDR1 and CDR2: SGHVS, FQNEAQ. CDR3 coding DNA: TGTGCCAGCAGCAGCAGGACAGGGAGTAGTGAAAAACTGTTTTTT. It is translated as CASSSRTGSSEKLFF.

This chain joins TRBV30 and TRBJ2-3, with 8 bases that match TRBD2. Trimming removed 8 bases from V and 6 bases from J; junction bases left unmatched: 7. CDR3 length equals 12 residues. Germline V gives CDR1 GTSNPN, CDR2 SVGIG (reference sequence). CDR3 region: CALAGGADTQYF. The DNA of the CDR3 is TGTGCCCTGGCCGGGGGGGCGGATACGCAGTATTTT.

J is TRBJ2-2 and V is TRBV5-6; D uncertain. The ends were cut back, 3 bases at V and 1 base at J, with 10 bases in the middle. This CDR3 region has 15 residues. Germline V gene sequence: CDR1 SGHDT, CDR2 YYEEEE. The CDR3, as DNA: TGTGCCAGCAGCTACCCTGCAGGGAACACCGGGGAGCTGTTTTTT. Translation gives CASSYPAGNTGELFF.

This sequence joins TRBV7-2 and TRBJ2-5; D is possibly TRBD1 (7 bases). The CDR3 has 14 amino acids. The V and J ends lost 5 bases and 4 bases respectively, with 14 bases between them. The V gene's germline CDR1 is SGHTA and CDR2 FQGNSA. The CDR3: CASSTNRGGETQYF. As DNA, the CDR3 is TGTGCCAGCAGCACAAACAGGGGAGGAGAGACCCAGTACTTC.

The CDR3 here is CASSLGRDIAGGYTF. The CDR3 nucleotides are TGTGCCAGCAGCTTAGGCCGCGACATCGCCGGGGGCTACACCTTC. V is TRBV7-9 and J is TRBJ1-2; D ambiguous. Trimming stripped 1 base from V and 8 bases from J, with 17 bases between. The germline gives CDR1 SEHNR, CDR2 FQNEAQ (reference sequence). The CDR3 sequence is 15 residues long.

The chain carries TRBV29-1 and TRBJ1-2; possibly TRBD1 for D (6 bases). Per germline, CDR1 SQVTM and CDR2 ANQGSEA. The CDR3 is 12 residues long. Trimming pared 2 bases from V and 6 bases from J, leaving 10 bases between. The CDR3 spells CSVETQGHGYTF. CDR3 sequence (DNA): TGCAGCGTTGAAACTCAGGGGCATGGCTACACCTTC.

CDR3: CAIRQGLGDEQYF. The CDR3 bases are TGTGCCATCCGACAGGGGCTCGGCGACGAGCAGTACTTC. The chain links TRBV10-3 to TRBJ2-7; 8 nucleotides line up with TRBD1. V shed 8 bases and J 5 bases; nucleotides not matched to a gene: 8. This CDR3 has 13 amino acids. Germline CDR1 ENHRY, CDR2 SYGVKD.

The chain links TRBV27 to TRBJ1-5, with a weak D call TRBD1 (5 bases). This CDR3 contains 15 residues. Trimming shortened V by 3 bases and J by 1 base, and 10 bases separated the two germline ends. The germline gives CDR1 MNHEY, CDR2 SMNVEV (reference sequence). The CDR3 nucleotides read TGTGCCAGCAGTTTCGCGGGGGAAAGCAATCAGCCCCAGCATTTT. Amino acid sequence: CASSFAGESNQPQHF.

Only a few counts were recorded for this clone. The rearrangement uses TRBV19 and TRBJ1-5; TRBD1 might be the D (5 bases). The germline V gene encodes CDR1 LNHDA and CDR2 SQIVND (reference sequence). This CDR3 is built from 14 residues. Trimming took 1 base from V and 5 from J, leaving 9 bases between them. The CDR3 nucleotides read TGTGCCAGTAGTATAGGAGGGGAGCATCAGCCCCAGCATTTT. Translated: CASSIGGEHQPQHF.

The rearrangement joins TRBV28 to TRBJ1-5; 11 bases are shared with TRBD1. V shed 4 bases and J 4 bases; nucleotides not matched to a gene: 9. The CDR3 is 17 amino acids. Germline CDR1 is MDHEN and CDR2 is SYDVKM. The CDR3 coding sequence is TGTGCCAGCAGTTCCGGATGGACAGGGGGCGGGAATCAGCCCCAGCATTTT. Amino acids: CASSSGWTGGGNQPQHF.

This sequence joins TRBV27 and TRBJ2-5; tentative D call: TRBD1 (6 bases). The CDR3 has 13 amino acids. Trimming pared 7 bases from V and 1 base from J, leaving 10 bases between. Germline values: CDR1 MNHEY, CDR2 SMNVEV (reference sequence). CDR3 protein: CASKTGLQETQYF. The CDR3 coding sequence is TGTGCCAGCAAGACAGGTCTCCAAGAGACCCAGTACTTC.